This is a list of T cell receptor beta chains from one sample in a study of cytomegalovirus exposure and HLA in healthy donors. The assay was immunoSEQ multiplex PCR, and TCRdb's table has in-frame clones only and misses some. In the table there are around 97,000 clones, 76% of which are singletons. Sequencing was carried out using PBMCs. The receptors shown here come from a woman aged 18-29 years in good health and CMV-seropositive. Both conserved end residues are part of each CDR3. A D gene is named only where the DNA matches it firmly. Clone size is given for some rows only: seen once, a few or many times, or a class if the clone is expanded.

TRBD2	TRBV5-1	TRBJ2-3	.	TGCGCCAGCAGCATGGGACTAGCGGGAGCCCAGAGGGGCCCAGATACGCAGTATTTT	CASSMGLAGAQRGPDTQYF
TRBD2	TRBV5-1	TRBJ2-4	.	TGCGCCAGCAGCTTTAACGCGGGAGGGTCAAACATTCAGTACTTC	CASSFNAGGSNIQYF
.	TRBV19	TRBJ1-4	.	TGTGCCAGTAGTATAGGTACAGGAGCCAAGTCGGCTAATGAAAAACTGTTTTTT	CASSIGTGAKSANEKLFF
.	TRBV6-5	TRBJ1-1	.	TGTGCCAGCAGTGGACAGTTCACCCCGGAAGCTTTCTTT	CASSGQFTPEAFF
.	TRBV6-5	TRBJ2-5	.	TGTGCCAGCAGCCTCTCGCGGGGACGGCAAGAGACCCAGTACTTC	CASSLSRGRQETQYF
.	TRBV2	TRBJ1-5	.	TGTGCCAGCAGTGAGCAATTGGGCCCCAAAGGTCAGCCCCAGCATTTT	CASSEQLGPKGQPQHF
.	TRBV4-1	TRBJ1-1	.	TGCGCCAGCAGCCAAATGATAGATTGGGAGAAGCGGGGGGCTTTCTTT	CASSQMIDWEKRGAFF
TRBD2	TRBV5-1	TRBJ2-1	.	TGCGCCAGCAGCACCGGACTAGCGGGGGCCCTTGATTCCTACAATGAGCAGTTCTTC	CASSTGLAGALDSYNEQFF
TRBD2	TRBV19	TRBJ2-2	.	TGTGCCAGTAGTATCCTTATAGCGGCGGGGGTGAACACCGGGGAGCTGTTTTTT	CASSILIAAGVNTGELFF
TRBD1	TRBV28	TRBJ2-7	.	TGTGCCAGCAAGAGGACAGGATGGGAGCAGTACTTC	CASKRTGWEQYF
.	TRBV7-6	TRBJ2-2	.	TGTGCCAGCAGCCCGCTCAGGGGTACCGGGGAGCTGTTTTTT	CASSPLRGTGELFF
.	TRBV19	TRBJ1-5	.	TGTGCCAGTAGTATACAGGGAAACAATCAGCCCCAGCATTTT	CASSIQGNNQPQHF
TRBD2	TRBV6-6	TRBJ2-7	.	TGTGCCAGCAGTTACCCCGGGGGAGGGCCAACCTACGAGCAGTACTTC	CASSYPGGGPTYEQYF
TRBD1	TRBV5-1	TRBJ1-2	.	TGCGCCAGTGGGACAGGGGATCGCTATGGCTACACCTTC	CASGTGDRYGYTF
.	TRBV7-8	TRBJ2-2	.	TGTGCCAGCAGCTTCACAGGAGACAGAGACACCGGGGAGCTGTTTTTT	CASSFTGDRDTGELFF
.	TRBV27	TRBJ2-3	.	TGTGCCAGCAGCTACCTAGGCACAGATACGCAGTATTTT	CASSYLGTDTQYF
TRBD1	TRBV10-2	TRBJ2-7	.	TGCGCCAGCAGTTTAATAAGGACAGGTCTGAGCTCCTACGAGCAGTACTTC	CASSLIRTGLSSYEQYF
TRBD2	TRBV10-3	TRBJ2-3	.	TGTGCCATCAGCGCCGACGCGGGAGGAGCATATACGCAGTATTTT	CAISADAGGAYTQYF
TRBD2	TRBV7-9	TRBJ2-3	.	TGTGCCAGCAGCTTAGGACTAGCCGAGTCCGATACGCAGTATTTT	CASSLGLAESDTQYF
TRBD1	TRBV18	TRBJ2-7	.	TGTGCCAGCTCACTCCTAACTCCCGGGACAGGGAGAGACTACGAGCAGTACTTC	CASSLLTPGTGRDYEQYF
.	TRBV5-1	TRBJ2-7	once	TGCGCCAGCAGCAACGCCGGGAGCTCCTACGAGCAGTACTTC	CASSNAGSSYEQYF
TRBD2	TRBV9	TRBJ2-1	.	TGTGCCAGCAGCGCAGCGGGTAGCGGGAGATACAATGAGCAGTTCTTC	CASSAAGSGRYNEQFF
TRBD1	TRBV28	TRBJ1-2	.	TGTGCCAGCAACCGACAGGGGGTTGACTATGGCTACACCTTC	CASNRQGVDYGYTF
TRBD1	TRBV10-1	TRBJ1-4	few	TGCGCCAGCAGTGAGGCAGGGGGAGGTGAAAAACTGTTTTTT	CASSEAGGGEKLFF
.	TRBV6-1	TRBJ1-5	.	TGTGCCAGCAGTGGGACAGGCAATCAGCCCCAGCATTTT	CASSGTGNQPQHF
.	TRBV6-5	TRBJ1-4	few	TGTGCCAGCAGCCCTGGCGAAAAACTGTTTTTT	CASSPGEKLFF
.	TRBV19	TRBJ1-1	.	TGTGCCAGTAGTATAGATCGGTGGGGAGTAAACACTGAAGCTTTCTTT	CASSIDRWGVNTEAFF
.	TRBV18	TRBJ1-1	.	TGTGCCAGCTCACTCCAGGGGATGAACACTGAAGCTTTCTTT	CASSLQGMNTEAFF
TRBD2	TRBV7-9	TRBJ2-1	.	TGTGCCAGCAGCTTAGGTGGGACTAGCGGGAGTCATCATCTGTTCTTC	CASSLGGTSGSHHLFF
TRBD1	TRBV5-1	TRBJ1-1	.	TGCGCCAGCAGCTGGACAGGTCCGAACACTGAAGCTTTCTTT	CASSWTGPNTEAFF
TRBD1	TRBV2	TRBJ1-6	.	TGTGCCAGCAGTGGGTCTCTGACAGGGGCCTTGATTTCACCCCTCCACTTT	CASSGSLTGALISPLHF
.	TRBV27	TRBJ1-2	few	TGTGCCAGCAGTTTAATATTTGGGGGCCCTGGCTACACCTTC	CASSLIFGGPGYTF
TRBD1	TRBV29-1	TRBJ2-7	.	TGCAGCGTTGTTATGGACAGGGCCTACGAGCAGTACTTC	CSVVMDRAYEQYF
TRBD2	TRBV2	TRBJ2-1	.	TGTGCCAGCAGTGATCGGACTAGCGGGATCGGGGATGAGCAGTTCTTC	CASSDRTSGIGDEQFF
.	TRBV14	TRBJ2-1	.	TGTGCCAGCAGCCAACGAGACACTTACAATGAGCAGTTCTTC	CASSQRDTYNEQFF
TRBD2	TRBV19	TRBJ2-1	.	TGTGCCAGTAGTATAGTCGTGACTAGCGGCAACAATGAGCAGTTCTTC	CASSIVVTSGNNEQFF
.	TRBV2	TRBJ2-7	.	TGTGCCAGCAGCCCGATCATTCAGGGCTACGAGCAGTACTTC	CASSPIIQGYEQYF
.	TRBV6-5	TRBJ2-7	.	TGTGCCACCACCTGGGCCTACGAGCAGTACTTC	CATTWAYEQYF
.	TRBV5-4	TRBJ2-1	.	TGTGCCAGCAGCCTAGATTCGATCCAGTCAAATGAGCAGTTCTTC	CASSLDSIQSNEQFF
TRBD1	TRBV11-3	TRBJ2-7	.	TGTGCCAGCAGCTTAGAGTCGGGACAGGGGAATTACGAGCAGTACTTC	CASSLESGQGNYEQYF
.	TRBV11-1	TRBJ2-2	.	TGTGCCAGCAGCTTATTGGGGGCCAGCCCCACCGGGGAGCTGTTTTTT	CASSLLGASPTGELFF
TRBD1	TRBV7-6	TRBJ1-3	.	TGTGCCAGCAGCCGGGACAGGGGGCTGAAGGATGGAAACACCATATATTTT	CASSRDRGLKDGNTIYF
TRBD1	TRBV9	TRBJ1-5	.	TGTGCCAGCAGCGTAGGGGGACAGGGGCCGAATCAGCCCCAGCATTTT	CASSVGGQGPNQPQHF
TRBD1	TRBV5-4	TRBJ2-7	.	TGTGCCAGCAGCTTAGGGACAGGCGTTTCCTACGAGCAGTACTTC	CASSLGTGVSYEQYF
TRBD2	TRBV7-2	TRBJ2-7	few	TGTGCCAGCAGCTCGCCGGGACTAGCGGCCTACGAGCAGTACTTC	CASSSPGLAAYEQYF
.	TRBV27	TRBJ2-6	.	TGTGCCAGCAGTTTAGAACTCTCTGGGGCCAACGTCCTGACTTTC	CASSLELSGANVLTF
.	TRBV18	TRBJ1-5	.	TGTGCCAGCTCAGTGGACAGTCGAAGCAATCAGCCCCAGCATTTT	CASSVDSRSNQPQHF
.	TRBV6-5	TRBJ2-1	.	TGTGCCAGCAGTTTTAACAGGGGAGGTGAGCAGTTCTTC	CASSFNRGGEQFF
.	TRBV6-5	TRBJ1-6	few	TGTGCCAGCACGCGTAACTCCTATAATTCACCCCTCCACTTT	CASTRNSYNSPLHF
.	TRBV5-1	TRBJ2-2	.	TGCGCCAGCAACACGGTTGGAGGAGCCGGGGAGCTGTTTTTT	CASNTVGGAGELFF
TRBD2	TRBV5-1	TRBJ2-7	.	TGCGCCAGCAGCTTGGGGACCGGGACTAGCGGGGGTCTTTCCTACGAGCAGTACTTC	CASSLGTGTSGGLSYEQYF
TRBD2	TRBV29-1	TRBJ2-3	.	TGCAGCGGAATGGCAGCGGGAGTCGTAGATACGCAGTATTTT	CSGMAAGVVDTQYF
.	TRBV10-3	TRBJ2-1	.	TGTGCCATCAGTGTCTCTAACGAGCAGTTCTTC	CAISVSNEQFF
.	TRBV12-5	TRBJ2-7	.	TGTGCTAGTGGCCCACAACAGATCTCCTACGAGCAGTACTTC	CASGPQQISYEQYF
.	TRBV5-1	TRBJ1-1	once	TGCGCCAGCACCTTGCCGGGGATGAACACTGAAGCTTTCTTT	CASTLPGMNTEAFF
.	TRBV9	TRBJ1-2	once	TGTGCCAGCAGCCAACAGGGCTTGGACTATGGCTACACCTTC	CASSQQGLDYGYTF
TRBD2	TRBV5-3	TRBJ2-1	.	TGTGCCAGAAGCTTGATCCGCCGGGGACTAGCGGGGGGGCTGTCGGGCAATGAGCAGTTCTTC	CARSLIRRGLAGGLSGNEQFF
TRBD2	TRBV5-1	TRBJ2-5	.	TGCGCCAGCAGCTTGGCCCCTAGCGGGGGCCCCCTCACCCAAGAGACCCAGTACTTC	CASSLAPSGGPLTQETQYF
TRBD2	TRBV5-1	TRBJ2-3	.	TGCGCCAGCAGCCGGGTAGCGGGAAAGGATGTTACGCAGTATTTT	CASSRVAGKDVTQYF